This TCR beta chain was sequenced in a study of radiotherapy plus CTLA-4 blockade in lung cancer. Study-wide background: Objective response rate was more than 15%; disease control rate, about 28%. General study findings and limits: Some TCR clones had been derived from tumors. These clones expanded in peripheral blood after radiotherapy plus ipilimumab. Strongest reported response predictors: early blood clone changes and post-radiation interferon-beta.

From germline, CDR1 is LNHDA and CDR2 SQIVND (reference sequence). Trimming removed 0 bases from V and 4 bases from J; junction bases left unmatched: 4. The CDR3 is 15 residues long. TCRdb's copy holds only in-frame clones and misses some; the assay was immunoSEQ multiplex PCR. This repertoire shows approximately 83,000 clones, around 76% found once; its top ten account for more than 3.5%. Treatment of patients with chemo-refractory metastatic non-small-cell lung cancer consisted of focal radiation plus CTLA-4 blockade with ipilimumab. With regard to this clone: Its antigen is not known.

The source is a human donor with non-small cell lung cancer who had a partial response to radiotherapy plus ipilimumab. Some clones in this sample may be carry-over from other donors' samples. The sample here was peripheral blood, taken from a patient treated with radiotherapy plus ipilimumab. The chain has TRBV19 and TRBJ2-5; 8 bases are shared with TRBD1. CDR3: CASSIDRTGLETQYF. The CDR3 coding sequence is TGTGCCAGTAGTATAGACCGGACAGGGTTAGAGACCCAGTACTTC.